This record concerns one T cell receptor (beta chain) sequence. The record originates from a study of cytomegalovirus exposure and HLA in healthy donors. 60 Vbeta and 13 Jbeta primers were used in PCR. Assay: immunoSEQ multiplex PCR; the TCRdb copy retains only in-frame clones and omits some. The sample holds 150,000 or so clones; about 76% are singletons and the top ten take around 7.2%. Germline CDR1 is SNHLY and CDR2 is FYNNEI. This CDR3 has 15 amino acids. The J segment lost 2 bases and the V segment lost 6 bases, leaving 5 bases of the junction unmatched. This receptor was identified in a man aged 25-45 years in good health and CMV-seropositive. The sequenced material came from PBMCs. The chain employs TRBV2 and TRBJ2-2; 8 bases match TRBD2. The DNA of the CDR3 is TGTGCCAGCAGAAGACTAGCGAGTAACACCGGGGAGCTGTTTTTT. It yields the protein CASRRLASNTGELFF.